Given below is one T cell receptor (beta chain) in context. Antigen: not known. RNA totalling roughly 0.5 to 1 ug underwent reverse transcription with random hexamers. TCR beta CDR3 was amplified by immunoSEQ covering 54 Vbeta and 13 Jbeta. TCRdb reanalysed the immunoSEQ multiplex PCR reads using MiXCR and keeps one entry per CDR3 protein. The sample lists under 550,000 distinct CDR3 sequences; more than 80% were seen once. This specimen comes from a study of CD8 T cells in Susac syndrome. The CDR3 totals 13 residues. Trimming cost V 3 bases and J 6 bases, with 9 bases left between them. The V gene's germline CDR1 is SNHLY and CDR2 FYNNEI. Study results and limitations: It was acknowledged in the study that the number of individuals who were included in its TCR sequencing and HLA analysis was relatively small.

The sequencing input was CD8+ T cells from PBMCs. This chain uses TRBV2 with TRBJ2-1; possibly TRBD1 or TRBD2 for D (5 bases each). The clonotype originates from a human donor with multiple sclerosis. In DNA, the CDR3 is TGTGCCAGCAGTGATGGGGGTTTCAATGAGCAGTTCTTC. It is translated as CASSDGGFNEQFF.